At least ten counts were recorded for the clone carrying this T cell receptor (beta chain). The authors amplified TCR beta CDR3 regions from RNA transcripts. RT-PCR was first run with HTBI primers, then multiplex PCR in a second round. In TCRdb, the multiplex PCR reads were re-called with MiXCR into one record per CDR3 protein. The repertoire holds 1 million to 1.3 million distinct CDR3 sequences, with 35% to 40% as singletons. Germline-derived CDR1 and CDR2 are SGDLS and YYNGEE. The J segment lost 3 bases and the V segment lost 7 bases, leaving 4 bases of the junction unmatched. The CDR3 is made up of 14 amino acids. The data stem from a study of Graves' ophthalmopathy and Graves' hyperthyroidism.

Sequencing input: peripheral blood or thyroid tissue (not recorded which). The sequence derives from an adult man with Graves' hyperthyroidism. The chain combines TRBV9 with TRBJ1-5; 10 positions agree with TRBD1. The CDR3 loop reads CASSGQGNNQPQHF. The CDR3 nucleotides read TGTGCCAGCTCGGGACAGGGGAACAATCAGCCCCAGCATTTT.